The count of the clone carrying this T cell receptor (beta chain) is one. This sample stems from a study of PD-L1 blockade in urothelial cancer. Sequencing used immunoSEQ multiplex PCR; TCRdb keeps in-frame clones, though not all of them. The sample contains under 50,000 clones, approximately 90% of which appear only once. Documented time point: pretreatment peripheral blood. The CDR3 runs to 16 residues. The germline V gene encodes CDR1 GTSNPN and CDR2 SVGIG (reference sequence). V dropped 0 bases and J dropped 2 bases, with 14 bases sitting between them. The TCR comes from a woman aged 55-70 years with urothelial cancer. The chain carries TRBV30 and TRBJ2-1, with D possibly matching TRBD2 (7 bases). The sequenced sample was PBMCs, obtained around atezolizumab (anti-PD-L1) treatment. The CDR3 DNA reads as TGTGCCTGGAGTGTACGAGGGAGGGGGGCCTACAATGAGCAGTTCTTC. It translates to CAWSVRGRGAYNEQFF.